This section outlines one T cell receptor beta chain sequence together with its context. Its cognate antigen is unknown. CDR1 is SGDLS and CDR2 is YYNGEE in the germline V gene. CDR3 length equals 13 residues. The V and J ends lost 0 bases and 2 bases respectively, with 6 bases between them. Repertoires were generated with immunoSEQ multiplex PCR, while TCRdb's copy carries only in-frame clones and drops some. The repertoire holds about 72,000 clones, with 80% to 90% as singletons. This sample is drawn from a study of T cell responses to AZD1222 COVID-19 vaccine. Study-wide points: Baseline serology detected seropositivity in only six or seven AZD1222 recipients.

The sample in question was peripheral blood, obtained 28 days after the second AZD1222 dose. The chain carries TRBV9 and TRBJ2-7; D is uncertain. The sequence was collected from an adult who received the AZD1222 COVID-19 vaccine. CDR3 bases: TGTGCCAGCAGCGTAGGGACGGCCTACGAGCAGTACTTC. Translation: CASSVGTAYEQYF.